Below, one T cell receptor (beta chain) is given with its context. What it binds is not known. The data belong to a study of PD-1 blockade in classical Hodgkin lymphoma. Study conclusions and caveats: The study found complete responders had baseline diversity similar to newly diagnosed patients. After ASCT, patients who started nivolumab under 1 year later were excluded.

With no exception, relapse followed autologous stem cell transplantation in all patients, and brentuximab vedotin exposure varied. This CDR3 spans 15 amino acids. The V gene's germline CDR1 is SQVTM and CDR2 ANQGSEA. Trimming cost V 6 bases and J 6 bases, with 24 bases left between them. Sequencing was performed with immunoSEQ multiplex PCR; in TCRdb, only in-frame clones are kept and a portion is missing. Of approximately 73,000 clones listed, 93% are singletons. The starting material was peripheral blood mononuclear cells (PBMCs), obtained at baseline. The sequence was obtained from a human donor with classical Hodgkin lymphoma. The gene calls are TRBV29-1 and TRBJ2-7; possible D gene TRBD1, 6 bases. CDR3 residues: CSVLAHLDSSSEQYF. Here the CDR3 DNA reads TGCAGCGTCCTAGCCCACCTGGACAGTTCATCCGAGCAGTACTTC.